This T cell receptor (beta chain) was documented in a study of siplizumab effects on memory and regulatory T cells. Whole-study findings and limits: Naive T cells were seen as more diverse than memory cells and as major alloresponse contributors.

A roughly six-day coculture at 37°C was performed with the mixed lymphocyte reaction cells. Sequencing was performed with immunoSEQ multiplex PCR; in TCRdb, only in-frame clones are kept and a portion is missing. The sample contains 7,000 or so clones, roughly a third of which appear only once. In the case of this clone: No antigen is known for it.

The ends lost 6 bases at V and 6 bases at J; junction bases unmatched: 2. Germline V gives CDR1 MNHEY, CDR2 SMNVEV (reference sequence). The CDR3 length is 11 residues. The J gene is TRBJ2-7, the V gene TRBV27, with 7 positions matching TRBD1. This sequence was found in a human donor in good health; the cells came from an allogeneic mixed lymphocyte reaction. The sequencing input was CFSE-low (dividing) CD8+ T cells sorted from an allogeneic mixed lymphocyte reaction. CDR3 sequence reads: CASRTGPEQYF. CDR3 DNA sequence: TGTGCCAGCAGGACAGGGCCCGAGCAGTACTTC.